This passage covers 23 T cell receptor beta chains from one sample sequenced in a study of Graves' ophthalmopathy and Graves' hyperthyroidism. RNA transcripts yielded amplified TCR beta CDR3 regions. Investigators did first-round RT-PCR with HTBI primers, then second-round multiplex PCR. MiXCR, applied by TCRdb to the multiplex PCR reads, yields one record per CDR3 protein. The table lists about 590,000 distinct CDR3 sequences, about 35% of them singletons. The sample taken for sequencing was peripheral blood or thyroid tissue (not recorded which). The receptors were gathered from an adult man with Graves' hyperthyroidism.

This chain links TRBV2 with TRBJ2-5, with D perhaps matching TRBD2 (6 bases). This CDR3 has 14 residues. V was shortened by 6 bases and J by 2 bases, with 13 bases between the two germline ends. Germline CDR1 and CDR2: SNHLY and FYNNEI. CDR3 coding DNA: TGTGCCAGCAGCGGACTGGGGGGTCAAGAGACCCAGTACTTC. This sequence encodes CASSGLGGQETQYF.

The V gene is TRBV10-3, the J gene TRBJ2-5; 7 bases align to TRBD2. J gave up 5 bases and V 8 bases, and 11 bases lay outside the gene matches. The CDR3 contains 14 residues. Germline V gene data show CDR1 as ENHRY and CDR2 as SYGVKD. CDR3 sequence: CAIGRGRSQETQYF. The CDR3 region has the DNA TGTGCCATCGGTCGCGGGAGATCACAGGAGACCCAGTACTTC.

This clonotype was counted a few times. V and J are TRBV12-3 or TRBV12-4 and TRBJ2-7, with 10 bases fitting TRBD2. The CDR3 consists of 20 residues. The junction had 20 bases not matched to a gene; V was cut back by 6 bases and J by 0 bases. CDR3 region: CASRGGGILAGASLSYEQYF. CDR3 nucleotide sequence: TGTGCCAGCAGAGGCGGGGGGATTCTAGCGGGAGCCTCTCTCTCCTACGAGCAGTACTTC.

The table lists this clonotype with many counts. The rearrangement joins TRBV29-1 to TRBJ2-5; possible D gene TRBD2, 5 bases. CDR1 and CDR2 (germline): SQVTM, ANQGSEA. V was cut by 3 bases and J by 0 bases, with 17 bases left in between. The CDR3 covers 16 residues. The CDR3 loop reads CSVDFVVRRYQETQYF. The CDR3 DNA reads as TGCAGCGTTGATTTTGTGGTCAGGAGGTACCAAGAGACCCAGTACTTC.

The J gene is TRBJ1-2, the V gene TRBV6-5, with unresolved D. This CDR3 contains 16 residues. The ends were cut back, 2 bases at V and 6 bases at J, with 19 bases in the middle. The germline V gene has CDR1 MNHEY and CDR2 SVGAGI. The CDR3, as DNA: TGTGCCAGCAGTTACGGCGCGGGGTGGCTTATCGATGGCTACACCTTC. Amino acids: CASSYGAGWLIDGYTF.

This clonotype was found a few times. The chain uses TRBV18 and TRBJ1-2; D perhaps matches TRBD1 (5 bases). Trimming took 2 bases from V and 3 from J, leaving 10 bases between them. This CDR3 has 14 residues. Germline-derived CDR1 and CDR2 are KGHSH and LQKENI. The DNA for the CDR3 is TGTGCCAGCTCACCATCCAGGGCTGACTATGGCTACACCTTC. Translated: CASSPSRADYGYTF. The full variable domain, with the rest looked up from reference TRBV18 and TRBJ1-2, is NAGVMQNPRHLVRRRGQEARLRCSPMKGHSHVYWYRQLPEEGLKFMVYLQKENIIDESGMPKERFSAEFPKEGPSILRIQQVVRGDSAAYFCASSPSRADYGYTFGSGTRLTVV.

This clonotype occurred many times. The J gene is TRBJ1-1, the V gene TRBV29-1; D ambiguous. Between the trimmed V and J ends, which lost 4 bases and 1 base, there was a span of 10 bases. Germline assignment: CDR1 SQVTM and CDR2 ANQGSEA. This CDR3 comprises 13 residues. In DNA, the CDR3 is TGCAGCGTTGGGGTGGCCTCGAACACTGAAGCTTTCTTT. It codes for CSVGVASNTEAFF.

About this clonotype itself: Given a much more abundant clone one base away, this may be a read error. CDR3 sequence reads: CSASTGGEETRYF. The DNA of the CDR3 is TGCAGTGCGTCGACAGGGGGGGAAGAGACCCGGTACTTC. This chain links TRBV20-1 with TRBJ2-5; 9 nucleotides align to TRBD1. The CDR3 has 13 residues. The germline V gene has CDR1 DFQATT and CDR2 SNEGSKA (reference sequence).

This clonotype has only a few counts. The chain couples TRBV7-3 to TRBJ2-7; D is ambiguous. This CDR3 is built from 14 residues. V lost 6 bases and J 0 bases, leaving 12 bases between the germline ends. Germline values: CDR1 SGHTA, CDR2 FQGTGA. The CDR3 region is CASSPLAVSYEQYF. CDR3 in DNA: TGTGCCAGCAGTCCCTTGGCAGTCTCCTACGAGCAGTACTTC.

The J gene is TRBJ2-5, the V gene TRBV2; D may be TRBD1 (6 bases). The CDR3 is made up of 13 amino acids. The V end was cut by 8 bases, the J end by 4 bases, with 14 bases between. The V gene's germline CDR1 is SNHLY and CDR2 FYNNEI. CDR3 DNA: TGTGCCAGCCAAGGGGTGGGGGCAGAGACCCAGTACTTC. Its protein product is CASQGVGAETQYF.

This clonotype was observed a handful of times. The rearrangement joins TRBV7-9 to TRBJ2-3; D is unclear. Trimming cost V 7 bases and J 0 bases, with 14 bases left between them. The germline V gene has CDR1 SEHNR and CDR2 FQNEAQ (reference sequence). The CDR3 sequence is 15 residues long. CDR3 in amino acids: CASTTPPYSTDTQYF. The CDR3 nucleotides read TGTGCCAGCACCACACCCCCATACAGCACAGATACGCAGTATTTT. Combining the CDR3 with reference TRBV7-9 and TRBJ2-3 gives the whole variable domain DTGVSQNPRHKITKRGQNVTFRCDPISEHNRLYWYRQTLGQGPEFLTYFQNEAQLEKSRLLSDRFSAERPKGSFSTLEIQRTEQGDSAMYLCASTTPPYSTDTQYFGPGTRLTVL.

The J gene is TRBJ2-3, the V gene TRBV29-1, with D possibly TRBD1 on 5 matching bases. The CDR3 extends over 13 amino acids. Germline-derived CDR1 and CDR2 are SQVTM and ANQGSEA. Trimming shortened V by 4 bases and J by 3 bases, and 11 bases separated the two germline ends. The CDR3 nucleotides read TGCAGCGTTGGCCCCAGGGTTACAGATACGCAGTATTTT. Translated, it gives CSVGPRVTDTQYF.

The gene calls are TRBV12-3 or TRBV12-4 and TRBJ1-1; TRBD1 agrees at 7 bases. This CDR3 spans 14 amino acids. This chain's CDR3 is CASGLPGQDTEAFF. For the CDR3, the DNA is TGTGCTAGTGGCCTTCCTGGACAGGACACTGAAGCTTTCTTT.

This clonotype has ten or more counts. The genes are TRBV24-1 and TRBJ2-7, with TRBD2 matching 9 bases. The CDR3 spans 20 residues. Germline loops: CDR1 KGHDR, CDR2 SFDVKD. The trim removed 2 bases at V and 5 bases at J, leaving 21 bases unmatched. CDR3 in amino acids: CATSDSQGGSFSGRPHEQYF. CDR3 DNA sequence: TGTGCCACCAGTGATTCCCAGGGCGGATCATTCAGCGGGAGGCCCCACGAGCAGTACTTC.

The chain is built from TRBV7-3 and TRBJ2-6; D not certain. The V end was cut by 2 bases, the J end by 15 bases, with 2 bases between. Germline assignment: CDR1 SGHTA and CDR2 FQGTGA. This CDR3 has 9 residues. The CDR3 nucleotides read TGTGCCAGCAGCTTATCCCTGACTTTC. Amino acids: CASSLSLTF.

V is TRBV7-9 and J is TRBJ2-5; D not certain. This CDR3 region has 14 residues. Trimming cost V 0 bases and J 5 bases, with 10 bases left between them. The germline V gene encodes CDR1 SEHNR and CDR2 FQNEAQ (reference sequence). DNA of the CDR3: TGTGCCAGCAGCTTAGCCGAGACCCGGGAGACCCAGTACTTC. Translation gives CASSLAETRETQYF.

Here the CDR3 reads CASSSGTGPWDTQYF. The CDR3 region has the DNA TGTGCCAGCAGCTCCGGGACTGGGCCTTGGGATACGCAGTATTTT. J is TRBJ2-3 and V is TRBV7-9; maybe TRBD2 (6 bases). Germline CDR1 SEHNR, CDR2 FQNEAQ (reference sequence). This CDR3 region has 15 residues. Trimming removed 4 bases from V and 6 bases from J, with 17 bases in between.

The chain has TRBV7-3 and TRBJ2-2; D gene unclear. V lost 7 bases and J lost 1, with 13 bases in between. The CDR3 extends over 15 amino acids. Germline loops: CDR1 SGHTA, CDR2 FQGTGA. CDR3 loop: CASILRSENTGELFF. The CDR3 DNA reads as TGTGCCAGCATCCTGAGGTCGGAGAACACCGGGGAGCTGTTTTTT.

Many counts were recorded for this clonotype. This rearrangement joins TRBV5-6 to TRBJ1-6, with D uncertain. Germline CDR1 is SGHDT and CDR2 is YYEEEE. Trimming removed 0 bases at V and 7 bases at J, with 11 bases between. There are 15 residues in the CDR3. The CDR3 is CASSLAGRRNSPLHF. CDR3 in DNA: TGTGCCAGCAGCTTGGCCGGACGGAGGAATTCACCCCTCCACTTT.

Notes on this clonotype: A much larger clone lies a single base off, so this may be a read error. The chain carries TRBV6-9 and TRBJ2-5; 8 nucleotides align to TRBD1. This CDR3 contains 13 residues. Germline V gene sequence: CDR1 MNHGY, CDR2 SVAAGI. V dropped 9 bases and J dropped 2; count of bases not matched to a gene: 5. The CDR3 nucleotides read TGTGCCAGTGTACGGACAGGGCAAGAGACCCAGTACTTC. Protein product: CASVRTGQETQYF.

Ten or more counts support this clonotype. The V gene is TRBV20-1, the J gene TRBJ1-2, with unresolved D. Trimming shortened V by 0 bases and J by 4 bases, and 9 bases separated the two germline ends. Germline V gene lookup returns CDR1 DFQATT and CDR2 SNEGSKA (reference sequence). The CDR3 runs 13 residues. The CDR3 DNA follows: TGCAGTGCTAGAGATGATTGGGGCTATGGCTACACCTTC. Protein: CSARDDWGYGYTF.

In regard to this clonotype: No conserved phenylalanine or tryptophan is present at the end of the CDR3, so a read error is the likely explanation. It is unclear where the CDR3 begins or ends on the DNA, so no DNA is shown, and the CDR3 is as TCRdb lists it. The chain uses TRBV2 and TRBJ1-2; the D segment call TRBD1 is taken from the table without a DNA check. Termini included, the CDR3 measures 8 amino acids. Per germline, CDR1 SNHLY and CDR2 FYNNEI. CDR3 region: CASSGTGI.

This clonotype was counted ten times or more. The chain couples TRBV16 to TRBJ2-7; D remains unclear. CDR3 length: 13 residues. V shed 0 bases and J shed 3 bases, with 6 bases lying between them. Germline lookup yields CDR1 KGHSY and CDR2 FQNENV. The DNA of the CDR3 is TGTGCCAGCAGCCAATCGGGCGACTACGAGCAGTACTTC. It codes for CASSQSGDYEQYF.